This T cell receptor (beta chain) was sequenced during a study of blood T cells in healthy people across ages (dated by TCRdb to 2013 to 2016). Looking at the study overall: Template switching captured roughly one uniquely barcoded TCR beta cDNA molecule per two T cells in model experiments. Age-related changes in TCR beta repertoire diversity were measured in the study by deep sequencing normalized with unique cDNA molecular identifiers. The donors were divided into four age groups: young (average around 17 years), middle-aged (about 39), aged (under 70) and long-lived (roughly 88). To avoid experimental bias, donors of different ages were distributed randomly across sequencing lanes. The study analyzed two additional independent replicas of 1 million unique cDNA reads from the same blood draw for two donors, one aged 18 to 29 and one aged 80 or older. The investigation overall reported the following: Estimates of total diversity from one million sequenced T cells were regarded as lower bounds and underestimates. Observed TCR beta diversity per million T cells fell roughly linearly with age, and a significant reduction was already apparent by age roughly 40. Compared with the aged group, the long-lived group had more naive CD4+ T cells, fewer expanded clones and increased TCR diversity, suggesting age selection. The CMV infection status of donors was not known, potentially confounding age-related changes in expanded clonotypes. A strong correlation was found between observed TCR beta diversity and the percentage of naive T cells measured by flow cytometry. Bulk unsorted PBMC profiling prevented conclusive comparison of naive and antigen-experienced compartments.

A remark on this clonotype: Its recognized antigen is unknown. No base quality values were provided; no much bigger clone lies one nucleotide off.

The donors were roughly 39 Caucasian individuals from Russia, aged roughly 6 to 100 years, who were systemically healthy. Each donor gave 8 to 10 milliliters of peripheral blood, drawn into EDTA-treated Vacutainer tubes. Ficoll-Paque density-gradient centrifugation was used to isolate PBMCs, with at least 6 million obtained per sample. Total RNA, at least 6 micrograms per sample, was extracted from PBMCs with Trizol reagent. The percentages of naive CD45RAhigh/CD27high T cells were determined by flow cytometry on a PBMC aliquot from every donor. Libraries were constructed by 5' RACE. TCRdb lists the instrument as Illumina HiSeq 2500. A second PCR of roughly 6 to 12 cycles was run with a J-beta primer mix and a sample-barcoded 5' primer. A template-switch 5' adaptor carrying 12 random nucleotides introduced a unique molecular identifier onto each TCR beta cDNA molecule. Each sample yielded at least 3 million CDR3-containing paired-end reads. The Mint cDNA synthesis kit, primed by a TRBC-specific oligonucleotide, was used to synthesize first-strand cDNA from all RNA. After uracil-DNA glycosylase treatment, a first 18-cycle PCR used universal primers M1SS and BC2_uni_R on all cDNA. The original methods were these. For normalization, 1 million high-quality reads were randomly selected from each sample, with every read carrying a distinct molecular identifier. Instead of being binned into consensus sequences, reads that shared molecular identifiers were thrown out. CDR3 identification, clonotype clustering and error correction used MiTCR with a Q25 quality threshold and the strictest error-elimination algorithm. A nonparametric unseen species model using Euler transformation provided a lower-bound estimate of total TCR beta diversity. TCRdb's own reprocessing of the public reads used fastp at Q25 and MiXCR and kept productive beta chains. Rows matching on CDR3 protein sequence are summarized as one entry with the most common DNA and genes. TCRdb assigned the V and J calls; the authors' analysis was not used. This sample gives about 1.6 million distinct CDR3 sequences in total; roughly a third of them show up just once. The biggest ten clones account for roughly 10% of the sample.

Sequencing was performed on blood. The receptor was derived from a woman aged 25 to 39 in good health.

The CDR3: CASSSQNSNQPQHF. The nucleotide sequence is TGTGCCAGCAGCTCACAGAATAGCAATCAGCCCCAGCATTTT. This sequence uses TRBV21-1 and TRBJ1-5. TRBV21-1 is given as a pseudogene. Reading from cysteine to phenylalanine, the CDR3 counts 14 amino acids. CDR3 DNA is the only sequence kept; it has 42 bases, read in frame from the first base.